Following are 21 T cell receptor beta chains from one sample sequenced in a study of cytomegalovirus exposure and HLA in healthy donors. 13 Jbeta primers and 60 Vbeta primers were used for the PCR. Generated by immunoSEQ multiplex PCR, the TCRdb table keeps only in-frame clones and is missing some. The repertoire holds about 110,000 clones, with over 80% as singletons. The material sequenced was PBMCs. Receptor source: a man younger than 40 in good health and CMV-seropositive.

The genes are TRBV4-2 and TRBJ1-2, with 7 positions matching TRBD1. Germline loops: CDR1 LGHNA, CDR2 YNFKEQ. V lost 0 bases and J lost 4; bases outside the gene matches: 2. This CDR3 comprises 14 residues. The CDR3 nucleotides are TGTGCCAGCAGCCAAGATGAGGGGGCCTATGGCTACACCTTC. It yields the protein CASSQDEGAYGYTF.

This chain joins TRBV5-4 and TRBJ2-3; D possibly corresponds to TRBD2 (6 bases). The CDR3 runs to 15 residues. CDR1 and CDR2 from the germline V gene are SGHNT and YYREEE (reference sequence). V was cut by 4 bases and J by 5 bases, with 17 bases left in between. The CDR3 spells CASSQGTLRVDTQYF. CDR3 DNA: TGTGCCAGCAGCCAAGGGACTCTGAGGGTAGATACGCAGTATTTT.

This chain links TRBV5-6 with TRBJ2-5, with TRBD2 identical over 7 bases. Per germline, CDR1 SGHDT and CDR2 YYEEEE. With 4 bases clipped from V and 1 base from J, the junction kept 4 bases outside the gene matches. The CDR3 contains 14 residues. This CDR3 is CASSPTSLQETQYF. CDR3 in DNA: TGTGCCAGCAGCCCGACTAGCCTCCAAGAGACCCAGTACTTC.

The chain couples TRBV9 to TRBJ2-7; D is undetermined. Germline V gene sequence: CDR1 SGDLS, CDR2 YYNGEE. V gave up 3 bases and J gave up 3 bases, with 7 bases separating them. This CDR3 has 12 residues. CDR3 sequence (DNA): TGTGCCAGCAGCGCCGACAACTACGAGCAGTACTTC. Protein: CASSADNYEQYF. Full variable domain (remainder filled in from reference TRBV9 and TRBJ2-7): DSGVTQTPKHLITATGQRVTLRCSPRSGDLSVYWYQQSLDQGLQFLIQYYNGEERAKGNILERFSAQQFPDLHSELNLSSLELGDSALYFCASSADNYEQYFGPGTRLTVT.

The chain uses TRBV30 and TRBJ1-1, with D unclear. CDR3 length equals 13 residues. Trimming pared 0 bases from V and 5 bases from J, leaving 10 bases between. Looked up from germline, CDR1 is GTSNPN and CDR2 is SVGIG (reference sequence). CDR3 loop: CAWSVEWRTEAFF. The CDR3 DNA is TGTGCCTGGAGTGTGGAGTGGAGGACTGAAGCTTTCTTT.

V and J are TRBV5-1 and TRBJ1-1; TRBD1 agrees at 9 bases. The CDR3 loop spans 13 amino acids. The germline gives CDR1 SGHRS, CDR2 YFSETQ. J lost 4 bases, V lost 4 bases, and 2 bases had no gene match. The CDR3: CASSAGQGTEAFF. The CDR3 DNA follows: TGCGCCAGCAGCGCGGGACAGGGCACTGAAGCTTTCTTT.

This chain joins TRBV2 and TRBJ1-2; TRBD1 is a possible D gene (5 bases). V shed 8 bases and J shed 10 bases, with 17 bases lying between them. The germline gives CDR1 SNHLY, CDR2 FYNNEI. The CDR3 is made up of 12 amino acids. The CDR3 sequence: CASCRALGDYTF. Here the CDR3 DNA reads TGTGCCAGCTGCAGGGCTCTCGGAGACTACACCTTC.

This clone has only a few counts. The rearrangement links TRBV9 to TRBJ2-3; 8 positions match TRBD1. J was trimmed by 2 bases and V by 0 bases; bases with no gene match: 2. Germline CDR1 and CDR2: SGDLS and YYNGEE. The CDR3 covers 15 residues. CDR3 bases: TGTGCCAGCAGCGTAGGGACAGGGTACACAGATACGCAGTATTTT. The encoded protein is CASSVGTGYTDTQYF.

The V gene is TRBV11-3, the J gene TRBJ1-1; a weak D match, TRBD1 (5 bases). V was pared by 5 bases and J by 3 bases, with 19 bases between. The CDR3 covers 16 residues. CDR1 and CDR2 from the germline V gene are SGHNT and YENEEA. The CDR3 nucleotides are TGTGCCAGCAGCCCCGCGGGGCGGCCGCTGGACACTGAAGCTTTCTTT. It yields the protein CASSPAGRPLDTEAFF.

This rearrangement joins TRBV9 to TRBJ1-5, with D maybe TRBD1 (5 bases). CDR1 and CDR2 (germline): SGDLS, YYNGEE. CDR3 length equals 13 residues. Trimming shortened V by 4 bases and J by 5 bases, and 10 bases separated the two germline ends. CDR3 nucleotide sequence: TGTGCCAGCAGCCAGGGCTTGGATCAGCCCCAGCATTTT. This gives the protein CASSQGLDQPQHF.

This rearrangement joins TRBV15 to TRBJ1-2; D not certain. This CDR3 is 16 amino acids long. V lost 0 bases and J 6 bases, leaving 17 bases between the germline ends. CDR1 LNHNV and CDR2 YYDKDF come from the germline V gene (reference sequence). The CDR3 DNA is TGTGCCACCAGCAGAGATCGGGGTACGCTACCGAATGGCTACACCTTC. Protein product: CATSRDRGTLPNGYTF.

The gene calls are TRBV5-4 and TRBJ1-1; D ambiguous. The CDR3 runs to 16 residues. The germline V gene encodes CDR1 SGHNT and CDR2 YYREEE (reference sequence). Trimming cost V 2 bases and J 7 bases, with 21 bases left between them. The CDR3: CASSFPREGLTLEAFF. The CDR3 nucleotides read TGTGCCAGCAGCTTCCCCCGGGAGGGTCTAACACTTGAAGCTTTCTTT.

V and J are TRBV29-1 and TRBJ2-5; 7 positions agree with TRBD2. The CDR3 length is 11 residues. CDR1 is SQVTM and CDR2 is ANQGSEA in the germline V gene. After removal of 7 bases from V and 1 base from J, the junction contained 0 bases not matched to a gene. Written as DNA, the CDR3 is TGCAGCGGCGGGGGCCAAGAGACCCAGTACTTC. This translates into CSGGGQETQYF.

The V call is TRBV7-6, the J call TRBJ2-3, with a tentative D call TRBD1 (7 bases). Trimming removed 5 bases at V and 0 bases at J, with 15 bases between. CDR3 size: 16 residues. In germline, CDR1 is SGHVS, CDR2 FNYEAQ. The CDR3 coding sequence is TGTGCCAGCAGCCGACAGGGCAGCGGGAGCACAGATACGCAGTATTTT. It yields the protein CASSRQGSGSTDTQYF.

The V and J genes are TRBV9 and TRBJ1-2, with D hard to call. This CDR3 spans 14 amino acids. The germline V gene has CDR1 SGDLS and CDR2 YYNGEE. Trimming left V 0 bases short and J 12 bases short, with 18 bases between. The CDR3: CASSVEAQPERHTF. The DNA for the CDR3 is TGTGCCAGCAGCGTAGAGGCACAGCCGGAACGGCACACCTTC.

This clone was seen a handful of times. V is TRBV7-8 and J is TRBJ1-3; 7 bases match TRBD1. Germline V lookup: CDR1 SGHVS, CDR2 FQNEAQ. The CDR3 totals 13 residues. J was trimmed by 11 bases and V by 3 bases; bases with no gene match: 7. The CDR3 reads CASSFDRERAIYF. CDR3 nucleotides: TGTGCCAGCAGCTTTGACAGGGAGCGCGCCATATATTTT.

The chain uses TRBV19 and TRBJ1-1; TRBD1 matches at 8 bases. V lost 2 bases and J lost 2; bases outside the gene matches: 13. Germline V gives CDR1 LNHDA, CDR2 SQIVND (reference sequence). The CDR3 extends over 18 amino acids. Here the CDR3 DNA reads TGTGCCAGTAGTATAACCGGGACAGGCCTAGGATTAAACACTGAAGCTTTCTTT. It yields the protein CASSITGTGLGLNTEAFF.

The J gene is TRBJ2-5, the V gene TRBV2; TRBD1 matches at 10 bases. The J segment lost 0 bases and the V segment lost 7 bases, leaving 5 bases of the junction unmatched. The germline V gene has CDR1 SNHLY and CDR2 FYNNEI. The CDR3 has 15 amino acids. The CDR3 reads CASNPTGGYQETQYF. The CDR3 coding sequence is TGTGCCAGCAACCCGACAGGGGGCTACCAAGAGACCCAGTACTTC.

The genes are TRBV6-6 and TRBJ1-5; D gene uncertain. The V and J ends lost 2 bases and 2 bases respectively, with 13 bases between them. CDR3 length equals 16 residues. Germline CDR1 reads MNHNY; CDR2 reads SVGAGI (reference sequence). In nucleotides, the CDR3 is TGTGCCAGCAGTTACCGGCGGGCATTCGGCAATCAGCCCCAGCATTTT. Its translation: CASSYRRAFGNQPQHF.

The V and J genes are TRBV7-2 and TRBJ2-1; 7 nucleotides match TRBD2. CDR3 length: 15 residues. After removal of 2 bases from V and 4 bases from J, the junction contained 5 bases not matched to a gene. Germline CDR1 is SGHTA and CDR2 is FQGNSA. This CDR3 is CASSLNRGLYNEQFF. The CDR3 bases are TGTGCCAGCAGCTTAAACCGGGGACTATACAATGAGCAGTTCTTC.

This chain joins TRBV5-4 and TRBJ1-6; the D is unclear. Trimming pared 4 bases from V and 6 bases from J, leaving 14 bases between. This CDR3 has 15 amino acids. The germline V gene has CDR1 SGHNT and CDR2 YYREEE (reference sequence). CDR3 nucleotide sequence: TGTGCCAGCAGCCTTCCCACGACTACTAATTCACCCCTCCACTTT. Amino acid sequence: CASSLPTTTNSPLHF.